This T cell receptor (beta chain) was captured by sequencing in a study of response to subunit inactivated influenza vaccine. The V gene lost 2 bases and the J gene lost 1 base, with 10 bases spanning the gap. The length of the CDR3 is 15 residues. Per germline, CDR1 SGHAT and CDR2 FQNNGV. This clonotype was counted only a few times. Its antigen is as yet unknown. One entry per CDR3 protein, called by TCRdb with MiXCR from the RT-PCR reads. The table has 300,000 to 350,000 distinct CDR3 sequences, 20% to 25% seen once. The study's findings and limits: Each seasonal influenza vaccination, the authors suggested, recruits few new T cells.

The sequence came from a man aged 45-69 years who received an inactivated influenza vaccine. The starting material was PBMCs from blood, obtained less than 22 months after vaccination. The chain has TRBV11-2 and TRBJ2-3; D ambiguous. CDR3 residues: CASSLMGFGTDTQYF. The DNA for the CDR3 is TGTGCCAGCAGCTTAATGGGTTTTGGCACAGATACGCAGTATTTT.